Listed here are 14 T cell receptor beta chains from one sample, sequenced in a study of T cells in localized non-small cell lung cancer. Clones were sequenced by immunoSEQ multiplex PCR, and TCRdb holds only the in-frame ones, with some missing. The data contain more than 15,000 clones, about nine tenths of them singletons. Source: peripheral blood, taken before any cancer treatment. The origin of the receptors is a woman aged 40-69 years with stage I lung adenocarcinoma.

V gene TRBV27 combines with J gene TRBJ1-2; the D is unclear. Germline assignment: CDR1 MNHEY and CDR2 SMNVEV (reference sequence). Deletions cut 5 bases from V and 3 bases from J, with 10 bases between. The CDR3 loop spans 13 amino acids. The CDR3 region is CASSRVEDYGYTF. CDR3 coding DNA: TGTGCCAGCAGTAGGGTGGAGGACTATGGCTACACCTTC.

The V gene is TRBV20-1, the J gene TRBJ2-7, with 10 bases matching TRBD2. In germline, CDR1 is DFQATT, CDR2 SNEGSKA (reference sequence). Trimming removed 0 bases from V and 11 bases from J; junction bases left unmatched: 1. This CDR3 contains 11 residues. For the CDR3, the DNA is TGCAGTGCTAGAGATGGGACTAGCGAGTACTTC. This gives the protein CSARDGTSEYF.

This sequence joins TRBV4-2 and TRBJ1-6; D might be TRBD1 (5 bases). Deletions cut 6 bases from V and 9 bases from J, with 15 bases between. The CDR3 runs 14 residues. Germline V gene lookup returns CDR1 LGHNA and CDR2 YNFKEQ. The CDR3 region has the DNA TGTGCCAGCAGTCCCGGGACCCCACTTTCACCCCTCCACTTT. Protein: CASSPGTPLSPLHF.

The V gene is TRBV9, the J gene TRBJ1-2, with D unresolved. This CDR3 has 14 amino acids. Trimming cost V 2 bases and J 1 base, with 9 bases left between them. CDR1 and CDR2 (germline): SGDLS, YYNGEE. In DNA form, the CDR3 reads TGTGCCAGCAGCGTCGGGCAGAATAACTATGGCTACACCTTC. Protein: CASSVGQNNYGYTF.

The V and J genes are TRBV7-2 and TRBJ2-1; D remains unclear. The CDR3 loop spans 15 amino acids. The V gene lost 2 bases and the J gene lost 5 bases, with 13 bases spanning the gap. In germline, CDR1 is SGHTA, CDR2 FQGNSA. The CDR3 nucleotides are TGTGCCAGCAGCTTACAGGTCCAACTCAACAATGAGCAGTTCTTC. Its translation: CASSLQVQLNNEQFF.

This clone was counted a single time. The rearrangement uses TRBV28 and TRBJ2-5; 12 bases match TRBD2. Germline V lookup: CDR1 MDHEN, CDR2 SYDVKM. The CDR3 spans 17 residues. The trim removed 5 bases at V and 5 bases at J, leaving 12 bases unmatched. CDR3 sequence: CASSPRLAGATWETQYF. DNA for the CDR3: TGTGCCAGCAGTCCCCGACTAGCGGGGGCGACCTGGGAGACCCAGTACTTC.

This clone has just one count. V is TRBV5-1 and J is TRBJ2-3; no firm D call. Germline CDR1 reads SGHRS; CDR2 reads YFSETQ. This CDR3 has 12 residues. V was trimmed by 0 bases and J by 5 bases, leaving 4 bases between them. In DNA, the CDR3 is TGCGCCAGCAGCTTGGAGGGAGATACGCAGTATTTT. Encoded protein: CASSLEGDTQYF.

The CDR3 reads CASSLTAGSDNEQFF. The CDR3 nucleotides read TGTGCCAGCAGTTTAACGGCGGGGTCAGACAATGAGCAGTTCTTC. The rearrangement uses TRBV28 and TRBJ2-1, with D perhaps TRBD2 (6 bases). Trimming shortened V by 2 bases and J by 5 bases, and 13 bases separated the two germline ends. The CDR3 totals 15 residues. Germline CDR1 and CDR2: MDHEN and SYDVKM.

V is TRBV6-5 and J is TRBJ1-1, with D perhaps matching TRBD1 (5 bases). From germline, CDR1 is MNHEY and CDR2 SVGAGI. This CDR3 is 14 amino acids long. The V end was cut by 0 bases, the J end by 3 bases, with 8 bases between. CDR3 in amino acids: CASSYSGGDTEAFF. Written as DNA, the CDR3 is TGTGCCAGCAGTTACTCGGGGGGGGACACTGAAGCTTTCTTT.

The DNA of the CDR3 is TGTGCCAGTAGTATGGGACAGGGGTGGGGTGGCTACACCTTC. Protein: CASSMGQGWGGYTF. V gene TRBV19 combines with J gene TRBJ1-2; 10 nucleotides agree with TRBD1. The CDR3 loop spans 14 amino acids. The V and J ends lost 3 bases and 7 bases, in that order; junction bases with no gene match: 5. Germline CDR1 LNHDA, CDR2 SQIVND (reference sequence). Based on the CDR3 plus reference TRBV19 and TRBJ1-2, the full variable domain is DGGITQSPKYLFRKEGQNVTLSCEQNLNHDAMYWYRQDPGQGLRLIYYSQIVNDFQKGDIAEGYSVSREKKESFPLTVTSAQKNPTAFYLCASSMGQGWGGYTFGSGTRLTVV.

The chain employs TRBV5-1 and TRBJ2-1; D might be TRBD2 (6 bases). Per germline, CDR1 SGHRS and CDR2 YFSETQ. The CDR3 has 15 residues. Trimming removed 1 base from V and 4 bases from J, with 12 bases in between. This CDR3 is CASSLTPGEYNEQFF. CDR3 nucleotides: TGCGCCAGCAGCTTGACACCGGGGGAGTACAATGAGCAGTTCTTC.

V is TRBV10-1 and J is TRBJ2-1; tentatively, D is TRBD1 (6 bases). Trimming took off 4 bases at V and 0 bases at J, with 10 bases between the two ends. Germline CDR1 WNHNN, CDR2 SYGVQD (reference sequence). The CDR3 totals 15 residues. The CDR3 region is CASSGGGGSYNEQFF. The CDR3 DNA follows: TGCGCCAGCAGTGGAGGGGGTGGCTCCTACAATGAGCAGTTCTTC.

The chain combines TRBV4-2 with TRBJ2-3, with 10 bases fitting TRBD2. Trimming removed 7 bases from V and 4 bases from J; junction bases left unmatched: 8. Germline CDR1 reads LGHNA; CDR2 reads YNFKEQ. The CDR3 runs to 15 residues. The CDR3 spells CASTFNSGRPDTQYF. CDR3 in DNA: TGTGCCAGCACGTTTAATAGCGGGAGGCCAGATACGCAGTATTTT.

This rearrangement joins TRBV28 to TRBJ2-1; D might be TRBD1 or TRBD2, each matching 5 bases. There are 17 residues in the CDR3. Deletions cut 7 bases from V and 7 bases from J, with 26 bases between. Germline V gene sequence: CDR1 MDHEN, CDR2 SYDVKM. The CDR3 region is CASTTGAYKMGENEQFF. For the CDR3, the DNA is TGTGCCAGCACCACCGGGGCCTATAAAATGGGTGAGAATGAGCAGTTCTTC.